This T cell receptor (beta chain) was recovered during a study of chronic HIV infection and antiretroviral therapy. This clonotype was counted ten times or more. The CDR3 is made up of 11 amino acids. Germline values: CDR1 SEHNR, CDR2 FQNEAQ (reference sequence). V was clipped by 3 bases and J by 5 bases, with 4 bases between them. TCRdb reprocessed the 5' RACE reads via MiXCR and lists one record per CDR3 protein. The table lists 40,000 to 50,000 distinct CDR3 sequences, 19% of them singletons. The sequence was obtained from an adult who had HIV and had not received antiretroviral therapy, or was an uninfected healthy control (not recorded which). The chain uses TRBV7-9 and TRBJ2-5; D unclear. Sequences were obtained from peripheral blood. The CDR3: CASSFGETQYF. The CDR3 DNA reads TGTGCCAGCAGCTTCGGCGAGACCCAGTACTTC. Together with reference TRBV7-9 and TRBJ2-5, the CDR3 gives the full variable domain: DTGVSQNPRHKITKRGQNVTFRCDPISEHNRLYWYRQTLGQGPEFLTYFQNEAQLEKSRLLSDRFSAERPKGSFSTLEIQRTEQGDSAMYLCASSFGETQYFGPGTRLLVL.